The next 14 T cell receptor beta chains were all read from a single sample in a study of T cell responses to AZD1222 COVID-19 vaccine. TCRdb's copy holds only in-frame clones and misses some; the assay was immunoSEQ multiplex PCR. The data hold 100,000 to 150,000 clones, with approximately 89% observed a single time. This material consisted of peripheral blood, taken on day 0 of AZD1222 vaccination. These receptors came from an adult in good health.

The sample holds one count of this clone. The chain recombines TRBV7-2 with TRBJ2-3; tentatively, D is TRBD1 or TRBD2 (6 bases each). From germline, CDR1 is SGHTA and CDR2 FQGNSA. This CDR3 region has 15 residues. Trimming left V 2 bases short and J 5 bases short, with 14 bases between. The CDR3 region is CASSLHGRGGDTQYF. The CDR3 nucleotides are TGTGCCAGCAGCTTACATGGCAGGGGAGGAGATACGCAGTATTTT.

The chain links TRBV27 to TRBJ1-1; D is uncertain. V lost 6 bases to trimming and J lost 0 bases, with 8 bases between them. The germline V gene encodes CDR1 MNHEY and CDR2 SMNVEV (reference sequence). The CDR3 consists of 13 residues. In DNA, the CDR3 is TGTGCCAGCAGGGACGCACTGAACACTGAAGCTTTCTTT. It translates to CASRDALNTEAFF.

This chain connects TRBV2 to TRBJ2-3; 7 bases map to TRBD2. Trimming cost V 9 bases and J 0 bases; bases outside gene matches: 9. Germline V gene lookup returns CDR1 SNHLY and CDR2 FYNNEI. The CDR3 length is 15 residues. CDR3 coding DNA: TGTGCCAGGGGACGGGGGGAGTCTAGCACAGATACGCAGTATTTT. It yields the protein CARGRGESSTDTQYF.

This chain links TRBV25-1 with TRBJ2-3; a possible D gene is TRBD2 (5 bases). Germline CDR1 MGHDK, CDR2 SYGVNS. V was pared by 10 bases and J by 6 bases, with 17 bases between. The CDR3 covers 13 residues. CDR3 nucleotide sequence: TGTGCCACCAGAGAACGACTACAGGATACGCAGTATTTT. It specifies CATRERLQDTQYF. Full variable domain (outside the CDR3, taken from reference TRBV25-1 and TRBJ2-3): EADIYQTPRYLVIGTGKKITLECSQTMGHDKMYWYQQDPGMELHLIHYSYGVNSTEKGDLSSESTVSRIRTEHFPLTLESARPSHTSQYLCATRERLQDTQYFGPGTRLTVL.

The gene calls are TRBV27 and TRBJ1-6, with TRBD1 matching over 8 bases. The CDR3 sequence is 14 residues long. The germline gives CDR1 MNHEY, CDR2 SMNVEV (reference sequence). The V and J ends lost 5 bases and 10 bases, in that order; junction bases with no gene match: 7. DNA for the CDR3: TGTGCCAGCAGTCCGGACAGGGACGGCTCACCCCTCCACTTT. It encodes CASSPDRDGSPLHF.

The rearrangement links TRBV28 to TRBJ1-6; 9 bases are shared with TRBD1. Germline lookup yields CDR1 MDHEN and CDR2 SYDVKM. The CDR3 totals 14 residues. J was trimmed by 10 bases and V by 3 bases; bases with no gene match: 4. The CDR3 coding sequence is TGTGCCAGCAGTTTTGGGGGACAGGGATCACCCCTCCACTTT. This translates into CASSFGGQGSPLHF.

The chain joins TRBV18 to TRBJ1-2; 9 nucleotides align to TRBD1. J gave up 10 bases and V 1 base, and 4 bases lay outside the gene matches. CDR1 is KGHSH and CDR2 is LQKENI in the germline V gene. CDR3 length: 13 amino acids. The CDR3 nucleotides read TGTGCCAGCTCACCACGGGACAGGGAACTCTACACCTTC. This codes for CASSPRDRELYTF.

This chain links TRBV28 with TRBJ2-7, with 7 bases fitting TRBD1. Germline V CDR1 and CDR2: MDHEN, SYDVKM. The J segment lost 0 bases and the V segment lost 6 bases, leaving 8 bases of the junction unmatched. The CDR3 is made up of 15 amino acids. The CDR3 sequence: CASSPGTANSYEQYF. The CDR3 DNA reads as TGTGCCAGCAGCCCCGGGACAGCCAACTCCTACGAGCAGTACTTC.

The chain recombines TRBV27 with TRBJ2-2; a possible D gene is TRBD1 (5 bases). Trimming stripped 2 bases from V and 4 bases from J, with 11 bases between. The CDR3 consists of 15 residues. Per germline, CDR1 MNHEY and CDR2 SMNVEV (reference sequence). CDR3 in amino acids: CASSLGRAGTGELFF. As DNA, the CDR3 is TGTGCCAGCAGTTTAGGCAGGGCCGGCACCGGGGAGCTGTTTTTT.

The V gene is TRBV4-1, the J gene TRBJ1-1; TRBD1 matches at 7 bases. The CDR3 spans 14 residues. CDR1 MGHRA and CDR2 YSYEKL come from the germline V gene. Trimming cost V 4 bases and J 8 bases; bases outside gene matches: 10. The CDR3 DNA reads TGCGCCAGCAGCCGGTCCACAGGGGACCTAGAAGCTTTCTTT. Its translation: CASSRSTGDLEAFF.

As regards this clone: Other DNA sequences of this sample code for an identical CDR3. The CDR3 is CATSREQGNTEAFF. CDR3 coding DNA: TGTGCCACCAGCAGAGAACAGGGCAACACTGAAGCTTTCTTT. V gene TRBV15 combines with J gene TRBJ1-1; D may be TRBD1 (6 bases). Trimming took 0 bases from V and 2 from J, leaving 7 bases between them. Germline assignment: CDR1 LNHNV and CDR2 YYDKDF (reference sequence). This CDR3 contains 14 residues.

V is TRBV5-4 and J is TRBJ2-7, with 10 bases that match TRBD1. Germline CDR1 is SGHNT and CDR2 is YYREEE (reference sequence). Trimming cost V 4 bases and J 4 bases; bases outside gene matches: 8. This CDR3 is 15 amino acids long. The CDR3 loop reads CASSQSRGQGYEQYF. In DNA form, the CDR3 reads TGTGCCAGCAGCCAGAGTCGGGGACAGGGGTACGAGCAGTACTTC.

The DNA of the CDR3 is TGTGCCAGCAGCTTGGCTCTAGCGGGCTACGAGCAGTACTTC. It yields the protein CASSLALAGYEQYF. The chain links TRBV5-6 to TRBJ2-7; 8 nucleotides align to TRBD2. The CDR3 has 14 residues. Unmatched junction bases numbered 2, after V lost 0 bases and J lost 3 bases. The germline V gene has CDR1 SGHDT and CDR2 YYEEEE.

The CDR3 DNA sequence: TGTGCCAGCAGCCCACAGGGGGCCGGCTATGGCTACACCTTC. This codes for CASSPQGAGYGYTF. The chain uses TRBV7-2 and TRBJ1-2, with 9 bases aligning to TRBD1. Per germline, CDR1 SGHTA and CDR2 FQGNSA. This CDR3 is built from 14 residues. V shed 5 bases, J shed 4 bases, and the junction held 5 bases outside the gene matches. Based on the CDR3 plus reference TRBV7-2 and TRBJ1-2, the full variable domain is GAGVSQSPSNKVTEKGKDVELRCDPISGHTALYWYRQSLGQGLEFLIYFQGNSAPDKSGLPSDRFSAERTGGSVSTLTIQRTQQEDSAVYLCASSPQGAGYGYTFGSGTRLTVV.